Following are 5 T cell receptor beta chains from one sample sequenced in a study of blood T cell repertoires in COVID-19. The data were produced by immunoSEQ multiplex PCR, yet TCRdb's version contains in-frame clones alone and is incomplete. The profile shows about 260,000 clones, about 86% of them singletons. Sequenced input: PBMCs or T cells enriched from blood (not recorded which). The receptors stem from a man aged 25-45 years with acute COVID-19.

The J gene is TRBJ2-2, the V gene TRBV7-9, with unresolved D. The germline CDR1 and CDR2 sequences are SEHNR and FQNEAQ (reference sequence). Trimming removed 1 base at V and 5 bases at J, with 17 bases between. CDR3 length: 17 residues. The CDR3: CASSLDLDFSVTGELFF. The CDR3 DNA reads TGTGCCAGCAGCTTAGATCTAGACTTTTCCGTTACCGGGGAGCTGTTTTTT.

The sample holds one count of this clone. V usage is TRBV4-1 and J usage is TRBJ2-7, with TRBD1 as a possible D gene (6 bases). CDR3 length: 12 residues. Trimming left V 1 base short and J 7 bases short, with 8 bases between. Germline lookup yields CDR1 MGHRA and CDR2 YSYEKL. For the CDR3, the DNA is TGCGCCAGCAGCCAAGGCAGGGGAGAGCAGTACGTC. It encodes CASSQGRGEQYV.

This rearrangement joins TRBV18 to TRBJ1-5; 7 bases agree with TRBD1. CDR3 length: 14 residues. V lost 4 bases to trimming and J lost 5 bases; unmatched junction nucleotides: 5. Germline CDR1 KGHSH, CDR2 LQKENI. DNA for the CDR3: TGTGCCAGCTCACTCGGGACAGAAGATCAGCCCCAGCATTTT. Protein: CASSLGTEDQPQHF.

This sequence joins TRBV27 and TRBJ1-5; D might be TRBD1 (5 bases). Germline CDR1 is MNHEY and CDR2 is SMNVEV (reference sequence). The CDR3 extends over 13 amino acids. The V end lost 9 bases, the J end lost 0 bases, and 9 bases lay between the germline ends. DNA for the CDR3: TGTGCCAGTTCGGACATTAGCAATCAGCCCCAGCATTTT. It yields the protein CASSDISNQPQHF.

The V and J genes are TRBV4-2 and TRBJ1-1; the D is unclear. Germline V gene lookup returns CDR1 LGHNA and CDR2 YNFKEQ. Trimming removed 0 bases at V and 2 bases at J, with 7 bases between. CDR3 length equals 14 residues. CDR3 region: CASSQDPHNTEAFF. The CDR3 coding sequence is TGTGCCAGCAGCCAAGACCCCCATAACACTGAAGCTTTCTTT.